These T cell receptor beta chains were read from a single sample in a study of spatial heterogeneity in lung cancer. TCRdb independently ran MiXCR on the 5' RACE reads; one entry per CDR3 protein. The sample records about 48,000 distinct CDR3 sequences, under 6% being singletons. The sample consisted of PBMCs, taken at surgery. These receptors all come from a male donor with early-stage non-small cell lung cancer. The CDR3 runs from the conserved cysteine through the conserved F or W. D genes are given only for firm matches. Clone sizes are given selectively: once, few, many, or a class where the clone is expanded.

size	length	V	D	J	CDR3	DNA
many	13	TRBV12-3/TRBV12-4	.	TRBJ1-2	CASNLNREGGYTF	TGTGCCAGCAACCTAAACAGGGAAGGTGGCTACACCTTC
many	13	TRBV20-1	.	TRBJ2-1	CSAWETSDNEQFF	TGCAGTGCGTGGGAGACCTCTGACAATGAGCAGTTCTTC
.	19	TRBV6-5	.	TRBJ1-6	CASSSTGIRGSSYNSPLHF	TGTGCCAGCAGTTCCACAGGGATAAGAGGGAGCTCCTATAATTCACCCCTCCACTTT
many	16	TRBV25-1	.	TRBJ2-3	CASSEAGNFFTDTQYF	TGTGCCAGCAGTGAGGCAGGCAATTTTTTCACAGATACGCAGTATTTT
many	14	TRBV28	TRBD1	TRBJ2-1	CASGYQGDYNEQFF	TGTGCCAGCGGTTATCAGGGGGACTACAATGAGCAGTTCTTC
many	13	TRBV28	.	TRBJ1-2	CASTPPGVYGYTF	TGTGCCAGCACCCCCCCAGGGGTTTATGGCTACACCTTC
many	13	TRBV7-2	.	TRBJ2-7	CASSNRGPYEQYF	TGTGCCAGCAGCAATCGAGGGCCATACGAGCAGTACTTC
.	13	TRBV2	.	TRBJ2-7	CASSKAQGGEQYF	TGTGCCAGCAGCAAGGCTCAGGGGGGCGAGCAGTACTTC
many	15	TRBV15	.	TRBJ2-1	CATSRDLRVSGEQFF	TGTGCCACCAGCAGAGATTTAAGGGTTTCAGGTGAGCAGTTCTTC
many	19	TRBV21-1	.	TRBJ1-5	CASSKEKGTEIYSNQPQHF	TGTGCCAGCAGCAAAGAGAAGGGGACAGAAATTTATAGCAATCAGCCCCAGCATTTT
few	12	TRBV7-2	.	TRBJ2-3	CASRPIAGGGLF	TGTGCCAGCAGACCCATAGCCGGGGGAGGCCTATTT
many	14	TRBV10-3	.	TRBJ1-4	CAISESGTDEKLFF	TGTGCCATCAGTGAGTCGGGTACCGATGAAAAACTGTTTTTT
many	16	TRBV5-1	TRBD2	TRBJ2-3	CASSRGTSGSTDTQYF	TGCGCCAGCAGCCGAGGGACTAGCGGGAGCACAGATACGCAGTATTTT
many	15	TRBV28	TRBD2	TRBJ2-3	CASSFLLAGQDTQYF	TGTGCCAGCAGTTTCCTCCTAGCGGGACAAGATACGCAGTATTTT
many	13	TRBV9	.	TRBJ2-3	CASSSVSTDTQYF	TGTGCCAGCAGCTCAGTCAGCACAGATACGCAGTATTTT
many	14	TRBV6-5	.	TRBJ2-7	CASSYQRGPYEQYF	TGTGCCAGCAGTTACCAACGGGGACCCTACGAGCAGTACTTC
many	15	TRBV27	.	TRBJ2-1	CASSLIRGNYNEQFF	TGTGCCAGCAGTTTAATCCGCGGGAATTACAATGAGCAGTTCTTC
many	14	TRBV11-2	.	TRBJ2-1	CASSPGSRDNEQFF	TGTGCCAGCAGCCCAGGCTCCAGAGACAATGAGCAGTTCTTC
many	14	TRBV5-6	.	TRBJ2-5	CASSLEGGEETQYF	TGTGCCAGCAGCTTGGAGGGGGGCGAAGAGACCCAGTACTTC